Listed below are T cell receptor beta chains from one sample, sequenced in a study of T cell repertoires in cytomegalovirus infection. TCRdb fed the reads into MiXCR, producing one record per CDR3 protein. The sample consists of about 250,000 distinct CDR3 sequences, around 6.2% of them appearing once. The specimen sequenced was PBMCs. The receptors come from a human donor in good health (CMV status not recorded). Some clones in this sample may be carry-over from other donors' samples. CDR3s include the opening cysteine and the closing phenylalanine or tryptophan. The D gene is left open where the match is weak. Some rows mark clone size as missing; the rest say once, few, many or name a class of expanded clone.

TRBV10-2	TRBJ2-2	.	few	TGCGCCAGCATGAGGAAGGGAGGCGGGGAGCTGTTTTTT	CASMRKGGGELFF
TRBV30	TRBJ1-5	.	many	TGTGCCGCGGGGGGAGACAGCAATCAGCCCCAGCATTTT	CAAGGDSNQPQHF
TRBV7-2	TRBJ1-5	.	many	TGTGCCAGCAGCTTAAACTGGGGCCCCGATCAGCCCCAGCATTTT	CASSLNWGPDQPQHF
TRBV6-1	TRBJ2-2	TRBD1	few	TGTGCCAGCATTCAGGGGGCGCGGGTAAACACCGGGGAGCTGTTTTTT	CASIQGARVNTGELFF
TRBV6-2/TRBV6-3	TRBJ2-1	TRBD2	many	TGTGCCAGCAGTTACGGGGGGGGGATCTCCTACAATGAGCAGTTCTTC	CASSYGGGISYNEQFF
TRBV6-2/TRBV6-3	TRBJ2-7	TRBD1	many	TGTGCCAGCAGCCCCACAGGGGTTCCCTACGAGCAGTACTTC	CASSPTGVPYEQYF
TRBV7-9	TRBJ1-1	.	many	TGTGCCAGCAGCTTAGTTTCCCTCCTACGGGCCACTGAAGCTTTCTTT	CASSLVSLLRATEAFF
TRBV5-1	TRBJ2-3	.	many	TGCGCCAGCAGCTCCTGGGCCCGGACAGATACGCAGTATTTT	CASSSWARTDTQYF
TRBV29-1	TRBJ2-2	TRBD2	few	TGCAGCGTTGGTAAACTAGCGGGGGACACCGGGGAGCTGTTTTTT	CSVGKLAGDTGELFF
TRBV5-1	TRBJ1-1	TRBD1	few	TGCGCCAGCAGCTTGGACAACAGGGGGAGTGCTTTCTTT	CASSLDNRGSAFF
TRBV7-2	TRBJ2-5	.	many	TGTGCCAGCAGCTTAATCGATCGGGGAGCAAAAGGAGAGACCCAGTACTTC	CASSLIDRGAKGETQYF
TRBV2	TRBJ1-2	.	many	TGTGCCAGCAGTGTTCGAACAGATAACTATGGCTACACCTTC	CASSVRTDNYGYTF
TRBV7-8	TRBJ1-1	TRBD1	many	TGTGCCAGCAGCACAATCCGGGACAGGACCTTTAACACTGAAGCTTTCTTT	CASSTIRDRTFNTEAFF
TRBV7-8	TRBJ2-2	.	many	TGTGCCAGCAGCTACGAAGGGATAACCGGGGAGCTGTTTTTT	CASSYEGITGELFF
TRBV13	TRBJ2-5	TRBD2	many	TGTGCCAGCAGCTACTTGAGTGAATCGGTCGGGGGGCAAGAGACCCAGTACTTC	CASSYLSESVGGQETQYF
TRBV20-1	TRBJ1-1	.	many	TGCAGTGCTAGAGACAACACTGAAGCTTTCTTT	CSARDNTEAFF
TRBV28	TRBJ1-1	TRBD1	many	TGTGCCAGCAGTTTCCCGGACAGGGGAATTTCTGAAGCTTTCTTT	CASSFPDRGISEAFF
TRBV28	TRBJ1-6	TRBD1	many	TGTGCCAGCAGTACCGGACAGGGGATCTCACCCCTCCACTTT	CASSTGQGISPLHF
TRBV7-2	TRBJ1-5	.	many	TGTGCCAGCAGCTTTAGTTCTGTTAATCAGCCCCAGCATTTT	CASSFSSVNQPQHF
TRBV6-2/TRBV6-3	TRBJ2-7	TRBD2	many	TGTGCCAGCAGCCTTTGGCGGGGGGGCTCCTACGAGCAGTACTTC	CASSLWRGGSYEQYF
TRBV9	TRBJ1-1	.	few	TGTGCCAGCAGCGTAGGACCCCGGGGAGTGGACACTGAAGCTTTCTTT	CASSVGPRGVDTEAFF
TRBV7-8	TRBJ1-1	.	many	TGTGCCAGCAGCTTAAGCGGGTTGGGGGCTCGGACTGAAGCTTTCTTT	CASSLSGLGARTEAFF
TRBV6-5	TRBJ1-1	.	few	TGTGCCAGCAGTTACAGATGGGACACTGAAGCTTTCTTT	CASSYRWDTEAFF
TRBV18	TRBJ1-2	.	many	TGTGCCAGCTCACCCTCCGGGTTTAATGGCTACACCTTC	CASSPSGFNGYTF
TRBV23-1	TRBJ1-5	.	.	TGCGCCAGCGGAGGGTATCAGCCCCAGCATTTT	CASGGYQPQHF
TRBV6-2/TRBV6-3	TRBJ1-1	TRBD1	many	TGTGCCAGCAGTTACGTGACAGGGCACACTGAAGCTTTCTTT	CASSYVTGHTEAFF
TRBV6-2/TRBV6-3	TRBJ2-1	.	many	TGTGCCAGCAGTTATATGGGGGGCGGCTACAATGAGCAGTTCTTC	CASSYMGGGYNEQFF
TRBV7-2	TRBJ2-3	TRBD1	.	TGTGCCAGCAGCTTAAGTAGGGGGCCCACAGATACGCAGTATTTT	CASSLSRGPTDTQYF
TRBV5-1	TRBJ2-6	TRBD2	many	TGCGCCAGCAGCTTGCAGCTGGGGACTAGCTTCTCTGGGGCCAACGTCCTGACTTTC	CASSLQLGTSFSGANVLTF
TRBV28	TRBJ1-3	.	.	TGTGCCAGCAGCTACGGACAGTCGCGCACCATATATTTT	CASSYGQSRTIYF
TRBV5-1	TRBJ2-7	.	few	TGCGCCAGCAGCCCGCCGGGTCCCTCAGAATGGCAGTACTTC	CASSPPGPSEWQYF
TRBV7-2	TRBJ1-5	.	many	TGTGCCAGCAGCTTAGGCACTCGACAGCCCCAGCATTTT	CASSLGTRQPQHF
TRBV7-2	TRBJ1-1	.	many	TGTGCCAGCAGCTTTACGGCAAAGGATACTGAAGCTTTCTTT	CASSFTAKDTEAFF
TRBV7-6	TRBJ2-3	.	many	TGTGCCAGCACCCCCAACCTTCCGGGGGTAGACGATACGCAGTATTTT	CASTPNLPGVDDTQYF
TRBV6-2/TRBV6-3	TRBJ1-4	.	many	TGTGCCAGCAGTTACGGGGGAACTAATGAAAAACTGTTTTTT	CASSYGGTNEKLFF
TRBV20-1	TRBJ1-2	TRBD1	many	TGCAGTGCCAATCACAGGGGGCCGAACTATGGCTACACCTTC	CSANHRGPNYGYTF
TRBV12-3/TRBV12-4	TRBJ2-7	.	many	TGTGCCAGCAGTCCCAGGCACGAGCAGTACTTC	CASSPRHEQYF
TRBV20-1	TRBJ2-2	.	few	TGCAGTGCAAAGGTCAGCCTCACCGGGGAGCTGTTTTTT	CSAKVSLTGELFF
TRBV7-2	TRBJ2-4	.	medium-sized	TGTGCCAGCAGCTTATCCACTGCCCCGTCGTACTTC	CASSLSTAPSYF
TRBV5-1	TRBJ2-2	TRBD1	.	TGCGCCAGCAGCTTCCCTGGTTCAGGGGGGAACACCGGGGAGCTGTTTTTT	CASSFPGSGGNTGELFF